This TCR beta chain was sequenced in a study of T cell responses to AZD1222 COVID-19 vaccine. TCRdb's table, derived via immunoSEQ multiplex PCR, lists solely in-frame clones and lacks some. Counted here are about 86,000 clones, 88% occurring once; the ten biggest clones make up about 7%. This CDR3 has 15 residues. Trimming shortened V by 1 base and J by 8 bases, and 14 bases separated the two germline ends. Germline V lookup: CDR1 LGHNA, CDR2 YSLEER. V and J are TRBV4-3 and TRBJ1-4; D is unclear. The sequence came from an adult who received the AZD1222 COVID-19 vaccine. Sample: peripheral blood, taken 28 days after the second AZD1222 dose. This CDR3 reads CASSQVGGLREKLFF. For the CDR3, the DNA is TGCGCCAGCAGCCAAGTGGGAGGACTAAGGGAAAAACTGTTTTTT.